A selection of T cell receptor beta chains follows, all from one sample in a study of blood T cell repertoires in COVID-19. Data came from immunoSEQ multiplex PCR; TCRdb stores just in-frame clones and leaves some out. Of roughly 330,000 clones listed, around 87% are singletons. The material sequenced was PBMCs or T cells enriched from blood (not recorded which). All receptors derive from a woman aged 25 to 39 who had recovered from COVID-19. Each CDR3 is given with its conserved first and last residue. The D gene is left open where the match is weak. Size values are once, few and many counts, or a class for expanded clones, and some rows have none.

V gene,J gene,clone size,D gene,CDR3 protein,CDR3 DNA
TRBV5-1,TRBJ1-4,-,-,CASSPGGGDNEKLFF,TGCGCCAGCAGCCCCGGTGGGGGGGACAACGAAAAACTGTTTTTT
TRBV4-1,TRBJ1-1,-,TRBD1,CASSQLTGGNTEAFF,TGCGCCAGCAGCCAACTCACAGGGGGAAACACTGAAGCTTTCTTT
TRBV10-3,TRBJ2-7,-,TRBD2,CAISGSVAGGLYEQYF,TGTGCCATCAGTGGCAGTGTGGCGGGGGGGCTCTACGAGCAGTACTTC
TRBV5-1,TRBJ1-4,once,TRBD1,CASSGGQGDVEKLFF,TGCGCCAGCAGCGGAGGACAGGGGGACGTTGAAAAACTGTTTTTT
TRBV6-5,TRBJ1-2,-,-,CASSRRASLNYGYTF,TGTGCCAGCAGTCGTAGAGCAAGCCTTAACTATGGCTACACCTTC
TRBV30,TRBJ1-6,once,TRBD1,CAWSAGTGEYTVSPLHF,TGTGCCTGGAGTGCCGGGACAGGGGAGTATACTGTTTCACCCCTCCACTTT
TRBV4-1,TRBJ1-1,-,-,CASSQDRVGTEAFF,TGCGCCAGCAGCCAAGATCGGGTGGGCACTGAAGCTTTCTTT
TRBV27,TRBJ1-2,once,TRBD1,CASSSPGQGHYGYTF,TGTGCCAGCAGTTCACCGGGACAGGGACACTATGGCTACACCTTC
TRBV6-4,TRBJ1-1,once,TRBD1,CASSDSKLQGKNTEAFF,TGTGCCAGCAGTGACTCGAAACTACAGGGGAAAAACACTGAAGCTTTCTTT
TRBV20-1,TRBJ1-1,-,-,CSARRSTGAFF,TGCAGTGCTAGAAGGAGTACGGGAGCTTTCTTT
TRBV6-2/TRBV6-3,TRBJ2-5,-,-,CASSSGLLQETQYF,TGTGCCAGCAGTTCAGGACTGTTACAAGAGACCCAGTACTTC
TRBV12-3/TRBV12-4,TRBJ2-7,-,-,CASSLAGVYEQYF,TGTGCCAGCAGTTTGGCAGGGGTCTACGAGCAGTACTTC
TRBV5-4,TRBJ2-2,once,TRBD1,CASSFEGGNVGELFF,TGTGCCAGCAGCTTCGAAGGGGGCAATGTCGGGGAGCTGTTTTTT
TRBV3-1/TRBV3-2,TRBJ1-3,-,TRBD1,CASTGQASGNTIYF,TGTGCCAGCACCGGACAGGCCTCTGGAAACACCATATATTTT
TRBV9,TRBJ1-6,once,-,CASSVEPGRGSPLHF,TGTGCCAGCAGCGTAGAGCCCGGAAGGGGTTCACCCCTCCACTTT
TRBV7-9,TRBJ1-2,-,-,CASSLGAGVANYGYTF,TGTGCCAGCAGCTTAGGGGCGGGAGTAGCTAACTATGGCTACACCTTC
TRBV5-4,TRBJ2-2,-,TRBD1,CASSPRQGSVELFF,TGTGCCAGCAGCCCGAGACAGGGATCCGTGGAGCTGTTTTTT
TRBV2,TRBJ2-3,-,-,CASNGGFIDTQYF,TGTGCCAGCAACGGCGGATTCATAGATACGCAGTATTTT
TRBV7-8,TRBJ2-5,-,-,CASSRQTSFQETQYF,TGTGCCAGCAGCCGCCAGACTAGTTTTCAAGAGACCCAGTACTTC
TRBV5-6,TRBJ1-2,-,TRBD1,CASSRDRLNYGYTF,TGTGCCAGCAGCCGGGACAGACTTAACTATGGCTACACCTTC
TRBV11-1,TRBJ2-1,-,-,CASSLDYEQFF,TGTGCCAGCAGCTTAGACTATGAGCAGTTCTTC
TRBV5-1,TRBJ2-5,-,TRBD1,CASSLGTGGLETQYF,TGCGCCAGCAGCTTGGGGACAGGGGGTTTGGAGACCCAGTACTTC
TRBV11-2,TRBJ2-1,-,TRBD1,CASSLRGIGYNEQFF,TGTGCCAGCAGCCTCAGGGGGATCGGCTACAATGAGCAGTTCTTC
TRBV3-1/TRBV3-2,TRBJ1-2,-,-,CASSQGGEQGYTF,TGTGCCAGCAGCCAAGGGGGGGAGCAGGGCTACACCTTC
TRBV20-1,TRBJ2-1,few,TRBD1,CSASEEDRGIYEQFF,TGCAGTGCTAGTGAAGAGGACAGGGGGATCTATGAGCAGTTCTTC
TRBV6-1,TRBJ1-5,-,-,CASSAVRGGWGNQPQHF,TGTGCCAGCAGTGCCGTCCGAGGGGGTTGGGGCAATCAGCCCCAGCATTTT
TRBV5-5,TRBJ1-3,-,-,CASSLMRQAGGNTIYF,TGTGCCAGCAGCTTGATGAGACAGGCGGGTGGAAACACCATATATTTT
TRBV29-1,TRBJ1-5,-,TRBD1,CSVGTGVGQPQHF,TGCAGCGTTGGAACAGGGGTAGGTCAGCCCCAGCATTTT
TRBV27,TRBJ1-1,-,-,CASSSTAMNTEAFF,TGTGCCAGCAGTTCGACAGCTATGAACACTGAAGCTTTCTTT
TRBV5-1,TRBJ2-5,-,-,CASSLSGEETQYF,TGCGCCAGCAGCTTGTCCGGTGAAGAGACCCAGTACTTC
TRBV7-2,TRBJ2-7,-,-,CASSPPVGQIRHEQYF,TGTGCCAGCAGTCCCCCGGTCGGACAAATCCGCCACGAGCAGTACTTC
TRBV4-1,TRBJ1-2,-,-,CASSQDWGGRGYTF,TGCGCCAGCAGCCAAGATTGGGGGGGACGAGGCTACACCTTC
TRBV4-1,TRBJ1-6,many,TRBD1,CASSQLANRGPSPLHF,TGCGCCAGCAGCCAATTGGCTAACAGGGGGCCTTCACCCCTCCACTTT
TRBV7-3,TRBJ2-1,-,TRBD1,CASSLRQGAHNEQFF,TGTGCCAGCAGCTTAAGACAGGGGGCGCACAATGAGCAGTTCTTC
TRBV12-5,TRBJ1-1,-,TRBD1,CASGFITGGNTEAFF,TGTGCTAGTGGTTTCATAACAGGGGGGAACACTGAAGCTTTCTTT
TRBV19,TRBJ2-1,-,-,CASSPQLANEQFF,TGTGCCAGTAGTCCCCAGCTAGCCAATGAGCAGTTCTTC
TRBV19,TRBJ1-3,-,-,CASSISHRAGNTIYF,TGTGCCAGTAGTATTTCCCACAGGGCTGGAAACACCATATATTTT
TRBV2,TRBJ1-2,-,TRBD1,CASRRDRTYGYTF,TGTGCCAGCAGGAGGGACAGGACCTATGGCTACACCTTC
TRBV5-5,TRBJ1-3,-,-,CASSLASQGSGNTIYF,TGTGCCAGCAGCTTGGCCTCCCAGGGCTCTGGAAACACCATATATTTT
TRBV27,TRBJ1-6,-,-,CASSSSGGLNSPLHF,TGTGCCAGCAGTTCCTCCGGGGGGCTAAATTCACCCCTCCACTTT
TRBV11-2,TRBJ1-1,-,-,CASSLTARNTEAFF,TGTGCCAGCAGCTTGACAGCTAGGAACACTGAAGCTTTCTTT
TRBV7-2,TRBJ2-5,-,TRBD2,CASSGRGGQETQYF,TGTGCCAGCAGCGGGCGGGGGGGCCAAGAGACCCAGTACTTC
TRBV5-1,TRBJ2-5,once,TRBD1,CASSTGTGLETQYF,TGCGCCAGCAGCACCGGGACAGGGTTGGAGACCCAGTACTTC
TRBV18,TRBJ1-1,-,TRBD1,CASSITPGQYTEAFF,TGTGCCAGCTCAATTACACCGGGACAGTACACTGAAGCTTTCTTT
TRBV6-5,TRBJ1-2,-,-,CASSYSRNYYGYTF,TGTGCCAGCAGTTACTCGAGGAACTACTATGGCTACACCTTC
TRBV7-2,TRBJ1-4,-,TRBD1,CASSLGQGGEKLFF,TGTGCCAGCAGCCTCGGACAGGGTGGCGAAAAACTGTTTTTT
TRBV9,TRBJ2-1,few,TRBD1,CASSVTGDPYNEQFF,TGTGCCAGCAGCGTTACAGGGGATCCCTACAATGAGCAGTTCTTC